The 12 T cell receptor beta chains given below trace back to one sample, sequenced in a study of PD-1 blockade in classical Hodgkin lymphoma. The assay was immunoSEQ multiplex PCR, and TCRdb's table has in-frame clones only and misses some. The data show almost 100,000 clones, about nine tenths seen once. All the patients suffered relapse after autologous stem cell transplantation, and brentuximab vedotin exposure differed. Specimen: peripheral blood mononuclear cells (PBMCs), collected at baseline. Receptors originate from a human donor with classical Hodgkin lymphoma.

V and J are TRBV28 and TRBJ1-3; D is perhaps TRBD1 (5 bases). Germline V gene lookup returns CDR1 MDHEN and CDR2 SYDVKM. V lost 7 bases, J lost 4 bases, and 11 bases lay in between. This CDR3 is 13 amino acids long. For the CDR3, the DNA is TGTGCCAGCACGGGACTATCGGGAAACACCATATATTTT. Its translation is CASTGLSGNTIYF. The full variable domain, with the rest looked up from reference TRBV28 and TRBJ1-3, is DVKVTQSSRYLVKRTGEKVFLECVQDMDHENMFWYRQDPGLGLRLIYFSYDVKMKEKGDIPEGYSVSREKKERFSLILESASTNQTSMYLCASTGLSGNTIYFGEGSWLTVV.

This clone is a singleton in its sample. The chain is built from TRBV27 and TRBJ2-5; 8 nucleotides agree with TRBD2. This CDR3 has 14 residues. Germline CDR1 MNHEY, CDR2 SMNVEV (reference sequence). J lost 5 bases, V lost 6 bases, and 8 bases had no gene match. The CDR3 coding sequence is TGTGCCAGCAGACCAAGCGGGAGTGGGGAGACCCAGTACTTC. Its protein product is CASRPSGSGETQYF.

J is TRBJ2-3 and V is TRBV4-1; D might be TRBD2 (5 bases). The CDR3 spans 12 residues. Germline V gives CDR1 MGHRA, CDR2 YSYEKL. V gave up 1 base and J gave up 8 bases, with 7 bases separating them. This chain's CDR3 is CASSQVAGTQYF. Here the CDR3 DNA reads TGCGCCAGCAGCCAAGTTGCGGGTACGCAGTATTTT.

The chain recombines TRBV9 with TRBJ2-1, with 7 bases identical to TRBD2. The CDR3 loop spans 14 amino acids. Germline loops: CDR1 SGDLS, CDR2 YYNGEE. With 3 bases clipped from V and 6 bases from J, the junction kept 6 bases outside the gene matches. CDR3 loop: CASSARTSLNEQFF. CDR3 nucleotide sequence: TGTGCCAGCAGCGCCAGGACTAGTCTCAATGAGCAGTTCTTC.

V usage is TRBV27 and J usage is TRBJ2-1; D is unclear. V was trimmed by 5 bases and J by 2 bases, leaving 22 bases between them. This CDR3 spans 18 amino acids. Looked up from germline, CDR1 is MNHEY and CDR2 is SMNVEV (reference sequence). The CDR3 loop reads CASSAFPPTDFPYNEQFF. The CDR3 nucleotides are TGTGCCAGCAGTGCCTTCCCCCCAACTGATTTCCCCTACAATGAGCAGTTCTTC.

There are a few counts of this clone. The rearrangement uses TRBV5-1 and TRBJ2-7, with 10 positions matching TRBD1. The J segment lost 10 bases and the V segment lost 4 bases, leaving 14 bases of the junction unmatched. This CDR3 has 15 amino acids. Germline V lookup: CDR1 SGHRS, CDR2 YFSETQ. Written as DNA, the CDR3 is TGCGCCAGCAGCCCACTAGGGCGGGGACAGGGGAGTCAGTACTTC. It specifies CASSPLGRGQGSQYF. Full variable domain (remainder filled in from reference TRBV5-1 and TRBJ2-7): KAGVTQTPRYLIKTRGQQVTLSCSPISGHRSVSWYQQTPGQGLQFLFEYFSETQRNKGNFPGRFSGRQFSNSRSEMNVSTLELGDSALYLCASSPLGRGQGSQYFGPGTRLTVT.

Worth noting for this clone: A junction boundary mismatches the germline segment, possibly from a read error. This sample includes further DNA sequences coding for the same CDR3. This chain joins TRBV27 and TRBJ1-1, with D possibly matching TRBD1 (5 bases). Per the germline V gene, CDR1 is MNHEY and CDR2 is SMNVEV (reference sequence). This CDR3 has 15 amino acids. The CDR3 sequence: CASSWGRSGDTEAFF. In DNA, the CDR3 is TGTGCTAGCAGTTGGGGACGGTCCGGAGACACTGAAGCTTTCTTT.

The chain has TRBV10-1 and TRBJ1-4; no reliable D call. V lost 0 bases and J lost 10, with 15 bases in between. Per germline, CDR1 WNHNN and CDR2 SYGVQD (reference sequence). CDR3 size: 15 residues. The DNA for the CDR3 is TGCGCCAGCAGTGAGTCCGGCGGCCTGGACGGAAAACTGTTTTTT. The encoded protein is CASSESGGLDGKLFF.

This chain links TRBV5-8 with TRBJ2-1; D remains unclear. This CDR3 has 13 amino acids. CDR1 and CDR2 (germline): SGHTS, YDEGEE. V lost 1 base, J lost 4 bases, and 6 bases lay in between. In DNA form, the CDR3 reads TGTGCCAGCAGCTTGTGGTTATACAATGAGCAGTTCTTC. It specifies CASSLWLYNEQFF.

The rearrangement joins TRBV5-1 to TRBJ2-3; 13 bases agree with TRBD2. J was trimmed by 0 bases and V by 1 base; bases with no gene match: 8. Germline-derived CDR1 and CDR2 are SGHRS and YFSETQ. The CDR3 is made up of 19 amino acids. The CDR3 region is CASSLKLAGGPGSTDTQYF. CDR3 sequence (DNA): TGCGCCAGCAGCTTGAAACTAGCGGGAGGGCCCGGGAGCACAGATACGCAGTATTTT.

The V call is TRBV6-4, the J call TRBJ1-1; no clear D. The CDR3 extends over 14 amino acids. Trimming took 2 bases from V and 1 from J, leaving 8 bases between them. Germline loops: CDR1 MRHNA, CDR2 SNTAGT. CDR3 coding DNA: TGTGCCAGCAGTGACAGCTTGGGGAACACTGAAGCTTTCTTT. Translated, it gives CASSDSLGNTEAFF.

The J gene is TRBJ1-2, the V gene TRBV7-2; possibly TRBD1 for D (5 bases). Germline lookup yields CDR1 SGHTA and CDR2 FQGNSA. V was shortened by 5 bases and J by 3 bases, with 13 bases between the two germline ends. The CDR3 is 14 amino acids. CDR3 sequence: CASSGSRGHYGYTF. In DNA, the CDR3 is TGTGCCAGCAGCGGGAGTCGGGGCCACTATGGCTACACCTTC.